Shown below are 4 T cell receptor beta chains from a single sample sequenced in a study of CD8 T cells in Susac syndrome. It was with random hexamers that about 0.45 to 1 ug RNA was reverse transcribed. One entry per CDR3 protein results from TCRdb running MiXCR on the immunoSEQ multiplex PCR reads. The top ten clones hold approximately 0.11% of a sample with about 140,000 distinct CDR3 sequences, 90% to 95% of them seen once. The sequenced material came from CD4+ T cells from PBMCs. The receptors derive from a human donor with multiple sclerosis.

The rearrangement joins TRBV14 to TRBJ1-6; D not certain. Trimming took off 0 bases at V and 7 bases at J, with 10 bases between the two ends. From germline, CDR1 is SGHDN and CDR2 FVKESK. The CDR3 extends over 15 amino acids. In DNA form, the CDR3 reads TGTGCCAGCAGCCAAGAAGGTCTGATAAATTCACCCCTCCACTTT. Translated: CASSQEGLINSPLHF.

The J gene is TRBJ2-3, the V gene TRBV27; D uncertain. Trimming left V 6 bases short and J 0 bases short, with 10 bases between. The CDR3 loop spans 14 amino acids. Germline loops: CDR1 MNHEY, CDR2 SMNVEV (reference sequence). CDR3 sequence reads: CASRWTRSTDTQYF. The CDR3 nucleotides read TGTGCCAGCAGGTGGACGCGTAGCACAGATACGCAGTATTTT.

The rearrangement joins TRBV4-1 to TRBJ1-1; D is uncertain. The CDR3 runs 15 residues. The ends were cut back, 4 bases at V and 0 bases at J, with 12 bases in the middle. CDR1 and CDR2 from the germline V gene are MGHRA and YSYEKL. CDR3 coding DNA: TGCGCCAGCAGCCCCAGTGGGTTAATGAACACTGAAGCTTTCTTT. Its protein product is CASSPSGLMNTEAFF.

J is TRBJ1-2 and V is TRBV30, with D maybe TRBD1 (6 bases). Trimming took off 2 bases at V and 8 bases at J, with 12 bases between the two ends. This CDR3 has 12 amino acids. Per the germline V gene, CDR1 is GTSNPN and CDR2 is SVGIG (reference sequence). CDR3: CAWSTGTGGYTF. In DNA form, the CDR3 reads TGTGCCTGGAGTACAGGGACCGGGGGCTACACCTTC.